This T cell receptor (beta chain) is from a study of T cell repertoires in cytomegalovirus infection. Study information: Indicated by public TCR beta signatures were CMV infection and matching HLA type.

General observations from the study: CMV-specific TCR beta clonotypes restricted by HLA-C were the ones dominating the ex vivo response.

This clonotype appeared a single time. Its antigen is not known. The germline V gene has CDR1 MNHEY and CDR2 SVGAGI. V lost 0 bases and J 1 base, leaving 12 bases between the germline ends. The CDR3 spans 16 residues. TCRdb used MiXCR to reprocess the reads, holding one entry per CDR3 protein. Altogether 100,000 to 150,000 distinct CDR3 sequences are present, almost 9% being singletons, with the ten largest covering around a tenth. This sequence joins TRBV6-5 and TRBJ2-5; possible D gene TRBD2, 6 bases. The source of this sequence is a human donor in good health (CMV status not recorded). Some clones in this sample may be carry-over from other donors' samples. The sequencing input was PBMCs. CDR3: CASSYSIRGAQETQYF. In DNA form, the CDR3 reads TGTGCCAGCAGTTACTCGATCCGCGGGGCCCAAGAGACCCAGTACTTC.